This T cell receptor beta chain is from a study of shared clonotypes between healthy human individuals. This clone showed up just a few times. Sequencing used immunoSEQ multiplex PCR; TCRdb keeps in-frame clones, though not all of them. The profile covers 1,100,000 or so clones, with more than 75% appearing a single time and roughly 0.56% taken by the ten largest. Losses at the gene ends were 1 base for V and 4 bases for J; bases not matched to a gene: 5. The CDR3 spans 16 residues. CDR1 is LGHNT, CDR2 FRNRAP, per germline. Sequenced: memory CD4+ T cells from PBMCs. Indicated subset: CD45RA-negative fraction. The TCR sequence derives from a man younger than 35 in good health. Some clones in this sample may be carry-over from other donors' samples. This sequence joins TRBV12-5 and TRBJ2-2; TRBD2 agrees at 8 bases. CDR3 sequence reads: CASGLGRGLGTGELFF. Written as DNA, the CDR3 is TGTGCTAGTGGTTTGGGCAGGGGACTAGGCACCGGGGAGCTGTTTTTT.